This is a list of T cell receptor beta chains from one sample in a study of blood T cell repertoires in COVID-19. Produced via immunoSEQ multiplex PCR; TCRdb's table is partial and in-frame only. The sample yields about 190,000 clones, approximately 90% seen once. Sequencing was done on a sample of peripheral blood. The receptors derive from a human donor in a cohort sampled during active COVID-19. Both conserved end residues are part of each CDR3. D genes are given only for firm matches. Clone size, where shown, is once, few, many, or a class for clones that have expanded.

D gene | J gene | V gene | clone size | CDR3 protein | CDR3 DNA
TRBD1 | TRBJ1-2 | TRBV9 | NA | CASSVGQGVEYGYTF | TGTGCCAGCAGCGTAGGACAGGGCGTCGAATATGGCTACACCTTC
TRBD1 | TRBJ1-5 | TRBV2 | NA | CASRGTGKSNQPQHF | TGTGCCAGCAGGGGGACAGGGAAGAGCAATCAGCCCCAGCATTTT
NA | TRBJ1-6 | TRBV28 | NA | CASSLREWSSPLHF | TGTGCCAGCAGTTTGCGGGAGTGGAGTTCACCCCTCCACTTT
TRBD1 | TRBJ1-3 | TRBV7-9 | NA | CASSTSGQGLTGNTIYF | TGTGCCAGCAGCACTTCTGGACAGGGACTTACTGGAAACACCATATATTTT
TRBD2 | TRBJ2-2 | TRBV4-1 | NA | CASSLSTQQGLAGGHTGELFF | TGCGCCAGCAGCCTATCAACCCAACAGGGACTAGCGGGGGGGCATACCGGGGAGCTGTTTTTT
NA | TRBJ2-1 | TRBV24-1 | once | CATSERGWTLPRVYNEQFF | TGTGCCACCAGTGAGAGGGGGTGGACCCTTCCCCGGGTCTACAATGAGCAGTTCTTC
NA | TRBJ2-3 | TRBV6-5 | NA | CASQGPRSDTQYF | TGTGCCAGCCAGGGGCCGCGGTCAGATACGCAGTATTTT
TRBD2 | TRBJ2-3 | TRBV3-1/TRBV3-2 | NA | CASSQGSGGATDTQYF | TGTGCCAGCAGCCAAGGGAGCGGGGGGGCGACAGATACGCAGTATTTT
NA | TRBJ2-2 | TRBV18 | NA | CASSPRRAGIAGELFF | TGTGCCAGCTCACCCCGTCGGGCGGGAATCGCCGGGGAGCTGTTTTTT
TRBD2 | TRBJ2-3 | TRBV9 | NA | CASSVGRWAGVVDTQYF | TGTGCCAGCAGCGTAGGGAGATGGGCGGGGGTTGTAGATACGCAGTATTTT
TRBD2 | TRBJ2-3 | TRBV10-3 | NA | CAISEPRLAGHTDTQYF | TGTGCCATCAGTGAGCCCCGACTAGCGGGACACACAGATACGCAGTATTTT